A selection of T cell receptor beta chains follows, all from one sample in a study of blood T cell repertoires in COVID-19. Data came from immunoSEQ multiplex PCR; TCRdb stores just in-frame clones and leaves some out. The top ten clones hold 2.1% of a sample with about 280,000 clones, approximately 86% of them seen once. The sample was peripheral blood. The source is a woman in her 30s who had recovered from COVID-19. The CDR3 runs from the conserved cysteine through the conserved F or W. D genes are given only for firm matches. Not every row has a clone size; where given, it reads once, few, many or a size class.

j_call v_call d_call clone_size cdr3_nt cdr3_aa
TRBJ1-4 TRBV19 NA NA TGTGCCAGTAGCTCAGGTTTTCACTGGGAAAAACTGTTTTTT CASSSGFHWEKLFF
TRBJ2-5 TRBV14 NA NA TGTGCCAGCAGCCAAGAGTACAACCTCCGAGAGACCCAGTACTTC CASSQEYNLRETQYF
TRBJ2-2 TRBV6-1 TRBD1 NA TGTGCCAGCAGTGAACCGCGGACAGGGATTACCGGGGAGCTGTTTTTT CASSEPRTGITGELFF
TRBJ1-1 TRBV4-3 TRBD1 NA TGCGCCAGCAGCCAAGATGTGTCAGGGGGTAATACTGAAGCTTTCTTT CASSQDVSGGNTEAFF
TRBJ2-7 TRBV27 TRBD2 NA TGTGCCAGCAGAAGGATAGCGGGAGGGCCCGAGCAGTACTTC CASRRIAGGPEQYF
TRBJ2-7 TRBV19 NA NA TGTGCCAGTAGCCCAGGGCGCTACGAGCAGTACTTC CASSPGRYEQYF
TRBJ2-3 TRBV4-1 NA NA TGCGCCAGCAGCCAAGATCGTTCTGTGACGCAGTATTTT CASSQDRSVTQYF
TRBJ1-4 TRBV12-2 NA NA TGTGCAAGTCGCTTACCATCCCGGGACAACGAAAAACTGTTTTTT CASRLPSRDNEKLFF
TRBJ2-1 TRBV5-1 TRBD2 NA TGCGCCAGCGGGACTAGCGGGGGCCCCTCTAGGTACAATGAGCAGTTCTTC CASGTSGGPSRYNEQFF
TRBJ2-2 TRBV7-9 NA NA TGTGCCAGCAGCCCACAGGGCACCGGGGAGCTGTTTTTT CASSPQGTGELFF
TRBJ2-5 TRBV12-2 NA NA TGTGCAAGTCGCTTTACTGTCCCCGGGACAGGGGGGGAGACCCAGTACTTC CASRFTVPGTGGETQYF
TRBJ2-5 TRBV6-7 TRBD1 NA TGTGCCAGCAGTTCCAACGACAGGGGCCAAGAGACCCAGTACTTC CASSSNDRGQETQYF
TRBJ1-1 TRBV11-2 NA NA TGTGCCAGCAGCACCGCCGGGACAAAAAACACTGAAGCTTTCTTT CASSTAGTKNTEAFF
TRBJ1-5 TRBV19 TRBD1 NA TGTGCCAGTAGTTGGGACAGTTATAGCAATCAGCCCCAGCATTTT CASSWDSYSNQPQHF
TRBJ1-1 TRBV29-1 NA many TGCAGCGTGCCCCAGGACAGCCGTGAAGCTTTCTTT CSVPQDSREAFF
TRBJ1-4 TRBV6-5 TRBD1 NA TGTGCCAGTGGCCGGACAGGGAGAGAAAAACTGTTTTTT CASGRTGREKLFF
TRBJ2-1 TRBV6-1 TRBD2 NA TGTGCCAGCAGTGAGCAAGCGGGGGCCTACAATGAGCAGTTCTTC CASSEQAGAYNEQFF
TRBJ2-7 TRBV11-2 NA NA TGTGCCAGCAGCTTAGCGGGGAGTAACGAGCAGTACTTC CASSLAGSNEQYF
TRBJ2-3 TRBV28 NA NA TGTGCCAGCAGTTTTCTCCCGGGACTGGGAGGTACGCAGTATTTT CASSFLPGLGGTQYF
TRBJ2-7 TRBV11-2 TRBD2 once TGTGCCAGCAGTCCGCATAGCGGGGGGGCTTACGAGCAGTACTTC CASSPHSGGAYEQYF
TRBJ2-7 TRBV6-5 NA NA TGTGCCAGCAGTAACCGGGAGTACGAGCAGTACTTC CASSNREYEQYF
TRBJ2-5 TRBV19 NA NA TGTGCCAGTACCCCTCCGGGGTTGGGAAAAGAGACCCAGTACTTC CASTPPGLGKETQYF
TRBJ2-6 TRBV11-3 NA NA TGTGCCAGCAGCTTAGATTCAGTACAGGAGCGAAGCTCTGGGGCCAACGTCCTGACTTTC CASSLDSVQERSSGANVLTF
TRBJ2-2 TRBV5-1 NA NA TGCGCCAGCAGTGCCAGGGAAGATCGGGCCGGGGAGCTGTTTTTT CASSAREDRAGELFF
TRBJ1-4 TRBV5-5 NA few TGTGCCAGCAGCTTGAGCCCAGGGGAAAAACTGTTTTTT CASSLSPGEKLFF
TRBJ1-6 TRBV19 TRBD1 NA TGTGCCAGTAGTTTCGGACAGGGGAATTCACCCCTCCACTTT CASSFGQGNSPLHF
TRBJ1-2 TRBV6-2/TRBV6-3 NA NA TGTGCCAGCAGTTACGGGGAGGGTGCTTCAACGGACGGCTACACCTTC CASSYGEGASTDGYTF
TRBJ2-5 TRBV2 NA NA TGTGCCAGCATATTGGAGGGTCAGGAGACCCAGTACTTC CASILEGQETQYF
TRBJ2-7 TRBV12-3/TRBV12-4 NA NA TGTGCCAGCAGTTTTGCAGGGGTGGGTGAGCAGTACTTC CASSFAGVGEQYF
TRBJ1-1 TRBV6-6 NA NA TGTGCCAGCAGTAGGGGCATCACTGAAGCTTTCTTT CASSRGITEAFF
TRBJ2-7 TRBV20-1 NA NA TGCAGTGCTCACCGAGCGACCGAGCAGTACTTC CSAHRATEQYF
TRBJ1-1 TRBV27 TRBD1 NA TGTGCCAGCAGTTTCCGCACCGGACAGGAAGATACTGAAGCTTTCTTT CASSFRTGQEDTEAFF
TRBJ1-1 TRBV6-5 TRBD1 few TGTGCCAGCAGCTCCAGGGGGCGGACTGAAGCTTTCTTT CASSSRGRTEAFF
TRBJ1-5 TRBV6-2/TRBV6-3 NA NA TGTGCCAGCAGTTACTCGAGTCTTCGCAATCAGCCCCAGCATTTT CASSYSSLRNQPQHF
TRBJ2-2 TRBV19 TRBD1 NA TGTGCCAGTATAATCGGCGACAGGGGTCAAAACGGGGAGCTGTTTTTT CASIIGDRGQNGELFF
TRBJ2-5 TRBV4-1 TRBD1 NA TGCGCCAGCAGCAGGACAGGTGGGCAAGAGACCCAGTACTTC CASSRTGGQETQYF
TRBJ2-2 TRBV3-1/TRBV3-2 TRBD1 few TGTGCCAGCAGCCAAGGTTTCCAGATCGGACAGGTTTTTGCGAACACCGGGGAGCTGTTTTTT CASSQGFQIGQVFANTGELFF
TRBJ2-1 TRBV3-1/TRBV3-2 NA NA TGTGCCAGCAGCCGCGCGTCTAGCCTAGGCTCCAATGAGCAGTTCTTC CASSRASSLGSNEQFF
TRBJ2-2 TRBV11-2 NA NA TGTGCCAGCAGCTCCCCGGAGTTGGTCACCGGGGAGCTGTTTTTT CASSSPELVTGELFF
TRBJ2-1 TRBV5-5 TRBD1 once TGTGCCAGCAGCTGGGCCCCGGGACAGGGGGCGGGGGGGTTCTTC CASSWAPGQGAGGFF